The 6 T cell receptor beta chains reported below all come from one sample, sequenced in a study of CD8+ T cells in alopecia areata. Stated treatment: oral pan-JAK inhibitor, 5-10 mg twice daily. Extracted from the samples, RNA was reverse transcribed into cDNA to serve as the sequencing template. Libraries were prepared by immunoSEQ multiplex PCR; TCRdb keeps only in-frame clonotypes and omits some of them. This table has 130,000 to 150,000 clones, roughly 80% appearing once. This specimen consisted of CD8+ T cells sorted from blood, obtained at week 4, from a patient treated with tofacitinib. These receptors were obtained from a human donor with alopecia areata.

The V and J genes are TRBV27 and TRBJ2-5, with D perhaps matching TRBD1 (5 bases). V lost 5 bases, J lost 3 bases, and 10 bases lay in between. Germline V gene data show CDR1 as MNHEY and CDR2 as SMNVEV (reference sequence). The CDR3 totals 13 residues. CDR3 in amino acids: CASSTPTEETQYF. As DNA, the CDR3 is TGTGCCAGCAGTACACCGACAGAAGAGACCCAGTACTTC.

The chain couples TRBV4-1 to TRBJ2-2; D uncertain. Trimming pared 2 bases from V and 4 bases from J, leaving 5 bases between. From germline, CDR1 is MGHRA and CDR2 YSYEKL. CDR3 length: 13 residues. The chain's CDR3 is CASSQYSTGELFF. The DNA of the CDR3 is TGCGCCAGCAGCCAATACAGCACCGGGGAGCTGTTTTTT.

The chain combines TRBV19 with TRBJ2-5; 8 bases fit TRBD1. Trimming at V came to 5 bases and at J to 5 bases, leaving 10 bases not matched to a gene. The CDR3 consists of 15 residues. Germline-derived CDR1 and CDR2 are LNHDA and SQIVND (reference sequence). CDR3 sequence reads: CASSERTGRRETQYF. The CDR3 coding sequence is TGTGCCAGTAGTGAAAGGACAGGGAGGAGGGAGACCCAGTACTTC.

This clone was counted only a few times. The CDR3 loop reads CSVVTARVNTGELFF. The CDR3 nucleotides are TGCAGCGTCGTTACCGCCCGGGTAAACACCGGGGAGCTGTTTTTT. The chain combines TRBV29-1 with TRBJ2-2, with D unresolved. The V end lost 6 bases, the J end lost 2 bases, and 16 bases lay between the germline ends. Per germline, CDR1 SQVTM and CDR2 ANQGSEA. This CDR3 is 15 amino acids long.

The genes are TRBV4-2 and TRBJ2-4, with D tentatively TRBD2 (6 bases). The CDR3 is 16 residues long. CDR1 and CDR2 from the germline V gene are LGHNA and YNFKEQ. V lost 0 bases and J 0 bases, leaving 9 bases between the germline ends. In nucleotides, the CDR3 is TGTGCCAGCAGCCAAGAAATAGCGGAAGCCAAAAACATTCAGTACTTC. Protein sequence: CASSQEIAEAKNIQYF.

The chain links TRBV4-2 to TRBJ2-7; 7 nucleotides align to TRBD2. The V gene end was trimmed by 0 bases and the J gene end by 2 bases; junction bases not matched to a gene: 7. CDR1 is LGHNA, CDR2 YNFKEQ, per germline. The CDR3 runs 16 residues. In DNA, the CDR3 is TGTGCCAGCAGCCAAGAGGGGGGAACTAGCGCCTACGAGCAGTACTTC. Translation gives CASSQEGGTSAYEQYF.